This T cell receptor (beta chain) is drawn from a study of blood T cell repertoires in COVID-19 (TCRdb year 2020). At the level of the whole study: Collaborator samples came from the United States, Italy and Spain and covered acute and convalescent phases of COVID-19. The samples were drawn from the first 160 participants of the ongoing ImmuneRACE study and from some 1,300 subjects provided by 6 global collaborators. HLA class I and class II types, where available, came from metadata supplied by the sample provider rather than from assay-based typing. The repertoires were released in a freely available public database meant as a resource for research on the immune response to SARS-CoV-2. The prospective study material was composed of cDNA or gDNA derived from T cells, B-cell-depleted T cells, or PBMCs. Subjects who had been exposed to COVID-19, were actively infected with it, or had recovered from it provided the deeply sampled blood TCRbeta repertoires that made up the dataset. A de-identified subject ID, COVID-19 status, age in years and sex were almost always included in the sample metadata. Paper-wide results and their limitations: Clinical and demographic metadata were provided uncurated, with the amount varying by source and participant.

The immunoSEQ Assay, a bias-controlled multiplex PCR, was used to amplify TCRbeta CDR3 regions from genomic DNA. As for the authors' bioinformatics: The number of nucleated cells in each sample was estimated by amplification of reference gene primers within the assay. To quantify the absolute abundance of each unique TCRbeta CDR3 rearrangement, sequence reads were collapsed and filtered. For each sample, productive Simpson clonality was calculated as the square root of Simpson's diversity index across productive rearrangements. Here the immuneACCESS table is served through TCRdb, limited to in-frame sequences with V and J called. Missing clones are a known gap in these copies; in checked studies unresolved V genes cover under half, and the rest lacks a known reason. The DNA gave D and trimming, while V, J and clone size come from that table. This sample gives some 200,000 clones in total; around four fifths of them show up just once. The top ten hold approximately 15% of the sample.

This clone was seen just once. Which antigen it targets is not known. Per-base quality was not reported, and no clone a single base away is much larger than it. Whole blood was collected in K2EDTA tubes by collaborating institutions according to the institutions' own protocols. For TCRbeta analysis, collaborators shipped samples as frozen whole blood, isolated PBMCs, or DNA extracted from either of those sample types. CDR1 and CDR2, per the germline V gene, are MDHEN and SYDVKM. From the cysteine through the phenylalanine, the CDR3 covers 13 amino acids. Only the CDR3 DNA is retained, 39 bases long and in frame from the first base. At the junction V is shortened by 6 bases and J by 4 bases; bases outside the gene matches: 5.

This sequence uses TRBV28 and TRBJ1-2, and TRBD1 aligns with 7 junction nucleotides. Sample: peripheral blood. The source of this sequence is a man aged 30-40 years with active or convalescent COVID-19. CDR3 region: CASRVQGFYGYTF. Here is the DNA: TGTGCCAGCAGGGTACAGGGGTTCTATGGCTACACCTTC.